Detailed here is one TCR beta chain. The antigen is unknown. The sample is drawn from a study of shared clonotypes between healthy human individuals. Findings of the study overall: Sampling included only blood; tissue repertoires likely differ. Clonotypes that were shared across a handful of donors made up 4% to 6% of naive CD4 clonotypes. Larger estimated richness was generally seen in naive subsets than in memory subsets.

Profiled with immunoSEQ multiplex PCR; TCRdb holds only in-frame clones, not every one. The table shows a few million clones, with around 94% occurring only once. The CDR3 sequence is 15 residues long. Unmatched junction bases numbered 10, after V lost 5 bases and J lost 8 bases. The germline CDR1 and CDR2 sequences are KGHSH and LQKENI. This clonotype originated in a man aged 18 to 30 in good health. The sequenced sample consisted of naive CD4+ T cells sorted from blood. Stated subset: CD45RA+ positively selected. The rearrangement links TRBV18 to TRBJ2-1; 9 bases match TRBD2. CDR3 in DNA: TGTGCCAGCTCAACTGCGGGGGGGCCTATCGATGAGCAGTTCTTC. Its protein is CASSTAGGPIDEQFF.